The present T cell receptor (beta chain) was sequenced within a study of T cells in Graves' hyperthyroidism and ophthalmopathy. As for the study in general: Peripheral blood specimens were obtained at initial diagnosis, prior to any treatment. Points from the study as a whole: By a 13 V-J model, ophthalmopathy was set apart from stable hyperthyroidism. In blood, most of the thyroid clonotypes expanded above 0.001 were also present.

RNA transcripts yielded amplified TCR beta CDR3 regions. TCR CDR3 underwent first-round RT-PCR with the HTBI primer set. TCRdb reprocessed the multiplex PCR reads with MiXCR, giving one entry per CDR3 protein. This table holds 600,000 to 800,000 distinct CDR3 sequences, roughly a third found once. A patient was excluded if there was uncontrolled infection, other autoimmune disease, pregnancy or lactation. A note on this clonotype: Its specificity is unknown.

The length of the CDR3 is 15 residues. With 10 bases clipped from V and 3 bases from J, the junction kept 14 bases outside the gene matches. Germline assignment: CDR1 ENHRY and CDR2 SYGVKD. The TCR originated in a woman aged 40 to 50 with Graves' hyperthyroidism. This sequence joins TRBV10-3 and TRBJ1-2, with 7 positions matching TRBD1. Sequenced sample: blood. The CDR3 DNA reads as TGTGCCACCCAAACCTCAGGGGGTCGGCACTATGGCTACACCTTC. Amino acid sequence: CATQTSGGRHYGYTF.